This T cell receptor beta chain was documented in a study of patients and donors after allogeneic stem cell transplantation. TCRdb independently ran MiXCR on the RT-PCR reads; one entry per CDR3 protein. This table has 800,000 to 1,000,000 distinct CDR3 sequences, roughly 18% appearing once. Sequencing was performed on blood, either unsorted or a sorted T cell fraction (not recorded which). The TCR comes from a human donor who was either an allogeneic HSCT recipient or a stem cell or donor lymphocyte infusion donor (not recorded which). It is not recorded whose cells these are; they may come from a transplant donor.

The CDR3 sequence is CASSYQRGEWDTQYF. The CDR3 region has the DNA TGTGCCAGCAGCTACCAGAGGGGCGAGTGGGATACGCAGTATTTT. The J gene is TRBJ2-3, the V gene TRBV27, with D perhaps being TRBD1 or TRBD2 (5 bases each). The CDR3 spans 15 residues. V lost 6 bases to trimming and J lost 6 bases, with 19 bases between them. CDR1 and CDR2 (germline): MNHEY, SMNVEV (reference sequence).